The clone carrying this T cell receptor (beta chain) came up a few times. Its antigen is unidentified. One entry per CDR3 protein results from TCRdb running MiXCR on the 5' RACE reads. The data hold about 260,000 distinct CDR3 sequences, with around 15% observed a single time. The CDR3 extends over 13 amino acids. V was trimmed by 3 bases and J by 8 bases, leaving 13 bases between them. Germline-derived CDR1 and CDR2 are SEHNR and FQNEAQ (reference sequence). The sample is drawn from a study of T-cell memory formation after mild COVID-19. Across the study: Clusters of TCRs were largely donor specific. The study's findings and limits: Clones which contracted sat mainly in CM and EM if CD4+, and in EMRA if CD8+.

This receptor was taken from a young man who had mild COVID-19 (a few samples of this study predate the infection). Cell type and time point are not known. The V call is TRBV7-9, the J call TRBJ1-1; D not resolved. The sequenced sample was PBMCs or a T cell subset sorted from them (not recorded which). Here the CDR3 DNA reads TGTGCCAGCAGCTTTCAGGCGGCTCCAGAAGCTTTCTTT. Translated: CASSFQAAPEAFF. The full variable domain, its missing parts supplied by reference TRBV7-9 and TRBJ1-1, is DTGVSQNPRHKITKRGQNVTFRCDPISEHNRLYWYRQTLGQGPEFLTYFQNEAQLEKSRLLSDRFSAERPKGSFSTLEIQRTEQGDSAMYLCASSFQAAPEAFFGQGTRLTVV.